This T cell receptor (beta chain) was captured in a study of shared clonotypes between healthy human individuals. Profiled with immunoSEQ multiplex PCR; TCRdb holds only in-frame clones, not every one. The table records about 650,000 clones, around 95% of them present only once. Findings and caveats of the study: Sorted-subset sequencing was shown by rarefaction to be incomplete despite large depth. Generally, naive subsets (rather than memory subsets) showed larger estimated richness.

Note on this clone: As yet, its antigen is unknown.

Only CD45RO-negative cells positively selected for CCR7 counted as naive CD8 cells, so terminally differentiated effector memory CD45RA+ cells were excluded. Healthy adults negative for HIV, lacking recent acute infections or vaccinations, served as donors. Caucasian adults living in Nashville, Tennessee, provided all samples. The germline gives CDR1 SNHLY, CDR2 FYNNEI. The ends lost 11 bases at V and 5 bases at J; junction bases unmatched: 17. The CDR3 has 16 amino acids. The TCR originated in a woman in her twenties or thirties in good health. Sequenced material: naive CD8+ T cells sorted from blood. This chain joins TRBV2 and TRBJ2-1, with 8 bases fitting TRBD1. Here the CDR3 DNA reads TGTGCCGGGACGACAGGGGTTAGTGGGAGGAACAATGAGCAGTTCTTC. Translation: CAGTTGVSGRNNEQFF. Using reference TRBV2 and TRBJ2-1 for the parts outside the CDR3, the full variable domain is EPEVTQTPSHQVTQMGQEVILRCVPISNHLYFYWYRQILGQKVEFLVSFYNNEISEKSEIFDDQFSVERPDGSNFTLKIRSTKLEDSAMYFCAGTTGVSGRNNEQFFGPGTRLTVL.